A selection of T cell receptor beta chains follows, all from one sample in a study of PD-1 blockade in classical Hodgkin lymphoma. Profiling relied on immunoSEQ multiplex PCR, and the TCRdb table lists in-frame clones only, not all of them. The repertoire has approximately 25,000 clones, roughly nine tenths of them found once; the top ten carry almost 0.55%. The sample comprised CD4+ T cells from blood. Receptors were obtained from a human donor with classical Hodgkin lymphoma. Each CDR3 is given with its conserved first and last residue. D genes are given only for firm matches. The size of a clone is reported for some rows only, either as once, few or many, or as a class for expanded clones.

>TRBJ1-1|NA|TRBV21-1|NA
CASSKSGGPGCTEAFF
TGTGCCAGCAGCAAATCCGGGGGGCCAGGGTGCACTGAAGCTTTCTTT
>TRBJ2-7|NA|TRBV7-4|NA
CASSLPGKGEQYF
TGTGCCAGCAGCTTACCGGGAAAGGGCGAGCAGTACTTC
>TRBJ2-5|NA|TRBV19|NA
CASSTTVGTRGRRETQYF
TGTGCCAGTAGTACGACTGTAGGCACACGGGGGAGACGAGAGACCCAGTACTTC
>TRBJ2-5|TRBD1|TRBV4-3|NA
CASSQGTLRTGGETQYF
TGCGCCAGCAGCCAAGGTACCCTCCGGACAGGGGGAGAGACCCAGTACTTC
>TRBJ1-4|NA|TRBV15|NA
CATSRDLGEKLFF
TGTGCCACCAGCAGAGATCTCGGTGAAAAACTGTTTTTT
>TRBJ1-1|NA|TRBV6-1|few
CASSEIGGSTEAFF
TGTGCCAGCAGTGAAATAGGGGGGAGCACTGAAGCTTTCTTT
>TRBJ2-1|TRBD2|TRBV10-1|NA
CASSESTSGGYNEQFF
TGCGCCAGCAGTGAGTCAACTAGCGGGGGATACAATGAGCAGTTCTTC
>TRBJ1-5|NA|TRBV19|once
CASSTVGGNQPQHF
TGTGCCAGTAGTACCGTGGGGGGCAATCAGCCCCAGCATTTT
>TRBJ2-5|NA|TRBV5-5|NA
CASRYSQETQYF
TGTGCCAGCAGATACAGCCAAGAGACCCAGTACTTC
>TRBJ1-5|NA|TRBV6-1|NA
CASSEVITGWGRNQPQHF
TGTGCCAGCAGTGAAGTCATAACAGGGTGGGGGCGCAATCAGCCCCAGCATTTT
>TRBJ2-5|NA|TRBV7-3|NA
CASSITGGRGETQYF
TGTGCCAGCAGTATAACGGGGGGCAGAGGGGAGACCCAGTACTTC
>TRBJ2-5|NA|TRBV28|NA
CASTYQRTRKTQYF
TGTGCCAGCACCTACCAGAGGACACGGAAGACCCAGTACTTC
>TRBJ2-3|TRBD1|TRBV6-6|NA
CASSDTGTGDRDTQYF
TGTGCCAGCAGCGATACCGGGACAGGGGATCGGGATACGCAGTATTTT
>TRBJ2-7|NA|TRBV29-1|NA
CSIINRSPYEQYF
TGCAGCATAATAAACAGGTCCCCCTACGAGCAGTACTTC
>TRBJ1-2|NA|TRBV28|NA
CASSPRGPYGYTF
TGTGCCAGCAGTCCTCGGGGGCCCTATGGCTACACCTTC
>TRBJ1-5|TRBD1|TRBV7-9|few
CASSRTGESNQPQHF
TGTGCCAGCAGCCGGACAGGGGAGAGCAATCAGCCCCAGCATTTT
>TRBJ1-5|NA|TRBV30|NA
CAWSSTGNQPQHF
TGTGCCTGGAGTTCGACCGGGAATCAGCCCCAGCATTTT
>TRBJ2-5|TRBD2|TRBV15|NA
CATSRDWGSGGSETQYF
TGTGCCACCAGCAGAGATTGGGGTAGCGGGGGGTCGGAGACCCAGTACTTC
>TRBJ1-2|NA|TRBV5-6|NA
CASSFGGATRSGYTF
TGTGCCAGCAGCTTTGGCGGGGCGACTAGGTCTGGCTACACCTTC
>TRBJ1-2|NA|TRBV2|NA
CASSGGRDYGYTF
TGTGCCAGCAGCGGGGGACGTGACTATGGCTACACCTTC
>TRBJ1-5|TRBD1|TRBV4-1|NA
CASSARDRGIVDQPQHF
TGCGCCAGCAGCGCCCGGGACAGGGGTATTGTGGATCAGCCCCAGCATTTT
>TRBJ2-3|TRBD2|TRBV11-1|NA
CASSSRERSSGVADTQYF
TGTGCCAGCAGCTCGAGAGAGAGGTCTAGCGGGGTCGCAGATACGCAGTATTTT
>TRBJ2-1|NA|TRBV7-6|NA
CASSSSQTPSNEQFF
TGTGCCAGCAGCTCCAGCCAGACTCCCTCGAATGAGCAGTTCTTC
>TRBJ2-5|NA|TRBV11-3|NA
CASSLGVAGTQYF
TGTGCCAGCAGCTTAGGGGTGGCAGGGACCCAGTACTTC
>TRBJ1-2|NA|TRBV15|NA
CATSPPGFEAYGYTF
TGTGCCACCAGCCCCCCGGGGTTTGAGGCCTATGGCTACACCTTC
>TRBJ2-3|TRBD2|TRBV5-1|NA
CASSLGAGGSTDTQYF
TGCGCCAGCAGCTTGGGAGCGGGGGGGAGCACAGATACGCAGTATTTT
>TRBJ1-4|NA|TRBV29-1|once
CSGGDSREKLFF
TGCAGCGGAGGGGATAGTCGGGAAAAACTGTTTTTT
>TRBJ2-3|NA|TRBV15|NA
CATSRYKTESTDTQYF
TGTGCCACCAGCAGATATAAGACGGAGAGCACAGATACGCAGTATTTT
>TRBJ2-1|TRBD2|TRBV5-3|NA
CARSFGGVSSYNEQFF
TGTGCCAGAAGCTTCGGGGGGGTGAGCTCCTACAATGAGCAGTTCTTC
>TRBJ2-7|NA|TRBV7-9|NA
CASSLMVGPYEQYF
TGTGCCAGCAGCTTAATGGTGGGGCCCTACGAGCAGTACTTC
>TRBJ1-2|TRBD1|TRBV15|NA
CATSGQGHRTYGYTF
TGTGCCACCAGCGGACAGGGTCATCGCACCTATGGCTACACCTTC